This T cell receptor (beta chain) is drawn from a study of lymphopenia after photon versus proton radiotherapy. Study-wide findings and caveats: Survival link was tested only in deceased patients; proton benefit remains a possibility. Proton therapy kept repertoires fairly stable, unlike photons, which gained effector/memory cells. A bigger post-nadir fall in TCR diversity correlated inversely with survival time in deceased patients. Oligoclonal CD8+ Temra expansion after nadir drove photon patients' diversity drop.

Germline V gene data show CDR1 as ENHRY and CDR2 as SYGVKD. The ends were cut back, 6 bases at V and 0 bases at J, with 11 bases in the middle. This CDR3 spans 14 amino acids. TCRdb's copy holds only in-frame clones and misses some; the assay was immunoSEQ multiplex PCR. The profile covers about 26,000 clones, with roughly 85% appearing a single time and about 5.2% taken by the ten largest. On this clone: Its antigen is undetermined.

This material consisted of peripheral blood, taken from a patient treated with photon-based radiotherapy. The TCR comes from a young man with gastric cancer. The chain carries TRBV10-3 and TRBJ1-1; a weak D match, TRBD1 (5 bases). CDR3 nucleotides: TGTGCCATCAGAGGGGACGGGGTGAACACTGAAGCTTTCTTT. It translates to CAIRGDGVNTEAFF.